This T cell receptor (beta chain) was identified during a study of cytotoxic CD8 clonotypes in ibrutinib-treated CLL. Looking at the study overall: Among responders, 24 were partial and 2 complete; after median approximately six years, approximately 15 stayed remitted and roughly twelve progressed. The study recorded mean values of approximately 260,000 productive templates and 94,082 productive rearrangements per sample.

Study-level results: Sustained-remission patients were sampled at different times than progressing patients were.

Concerning this clone itself: Its cognate antigen is unknown.

Per germline, CDR1 MGHRA and CDR2 YSYEKL. With 2 bases removed from V and 3 bases from J, the gap between germline ends came to 11 bases. This CDR3 comprises 14 residues. Using immunoSEQ multiplex PCR, the repertoire was profiled, and TCRdb retains in-frame clones only, with some absent. This sample has 330,000 or so clones; roughly two thirds occur once, and the top ten carry 6% to 6.5%. The origin of this receptor is a human donor with chronic lymphocytic leukemia. This specimen consisted of PBMCs, obtained after 36 months of ibrutinib treatment. V gene TRBV4-1 combines with J gene TRBJ2-7; the D is unclear. The CDR3 region has the DNA TGCGCCAGCAGCCAAAGGGCCTCACTCTACGAGCAGTACTTC. This gives the protein CASSQRASLYEQYF.